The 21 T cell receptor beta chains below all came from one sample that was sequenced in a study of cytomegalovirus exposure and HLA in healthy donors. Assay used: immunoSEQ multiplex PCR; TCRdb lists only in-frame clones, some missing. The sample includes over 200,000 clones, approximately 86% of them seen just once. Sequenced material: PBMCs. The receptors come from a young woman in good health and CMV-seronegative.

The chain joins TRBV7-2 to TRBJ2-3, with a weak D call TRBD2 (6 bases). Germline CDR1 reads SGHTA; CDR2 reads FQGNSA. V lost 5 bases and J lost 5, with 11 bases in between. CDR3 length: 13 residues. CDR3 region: CASSPPSEDTQYF. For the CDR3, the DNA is TGTGCCAGCAGCCCGCCTAGCGAAGATACGCAGTATTTT.

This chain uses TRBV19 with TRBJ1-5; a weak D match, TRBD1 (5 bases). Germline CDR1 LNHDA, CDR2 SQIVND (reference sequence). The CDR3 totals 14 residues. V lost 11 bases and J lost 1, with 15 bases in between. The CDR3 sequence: CAGGWEGSNQPQHF. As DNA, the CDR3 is TGTGCCGGAGGTTGGGAGGGGAGCAATCAGCCCCAGCATTTT.

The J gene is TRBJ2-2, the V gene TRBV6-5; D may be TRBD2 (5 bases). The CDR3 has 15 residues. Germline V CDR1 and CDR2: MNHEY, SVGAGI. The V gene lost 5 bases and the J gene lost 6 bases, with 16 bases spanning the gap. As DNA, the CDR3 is TGTGCCAGCAGTCGACAAACTAGATTCTCCGGGGAGCTGTTTTTT. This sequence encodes CASSRQTRFSGELFF.

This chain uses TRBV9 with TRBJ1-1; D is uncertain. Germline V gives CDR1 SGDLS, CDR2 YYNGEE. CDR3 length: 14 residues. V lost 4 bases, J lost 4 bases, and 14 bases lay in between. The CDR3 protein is CASSTGLSGTEAFF. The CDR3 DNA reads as TGTGCCAGCAGCACCGGGTTGAGCGGCACTGAAGCTTTCTTT.

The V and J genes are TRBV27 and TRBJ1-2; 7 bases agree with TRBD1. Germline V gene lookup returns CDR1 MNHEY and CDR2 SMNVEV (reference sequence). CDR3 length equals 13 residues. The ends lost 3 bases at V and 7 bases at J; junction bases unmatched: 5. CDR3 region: CASSFTGVGGYTF. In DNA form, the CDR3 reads TGTGCCAGCAGTTTCACAGGGGTTGGTGGCTACACCTTC.

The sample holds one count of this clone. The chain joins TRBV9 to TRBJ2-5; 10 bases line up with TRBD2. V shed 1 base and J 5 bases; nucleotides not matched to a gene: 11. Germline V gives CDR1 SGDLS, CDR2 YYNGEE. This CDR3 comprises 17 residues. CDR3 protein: CASSVSASGRGQETQYF. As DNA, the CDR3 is TGTGCCAGCAGCGTATCCGCTAGCGGGAGAGGTCAGGAGACCCAGTACTTC.

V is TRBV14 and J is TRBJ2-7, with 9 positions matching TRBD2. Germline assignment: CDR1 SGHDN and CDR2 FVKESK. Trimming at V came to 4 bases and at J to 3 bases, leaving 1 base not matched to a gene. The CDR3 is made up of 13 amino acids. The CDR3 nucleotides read TGTGCCAGCAGCCGGCGGGAGGGCTACGAGCAGTACTTC. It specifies CASSRREGYEQYF.

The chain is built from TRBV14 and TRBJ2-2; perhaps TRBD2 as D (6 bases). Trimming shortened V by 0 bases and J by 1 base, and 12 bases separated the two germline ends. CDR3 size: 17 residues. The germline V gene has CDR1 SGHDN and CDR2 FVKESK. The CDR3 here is CASSQDWSGVNTGELFF. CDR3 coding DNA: TGTGCCAGCAGCCAAGATTGGTCGGGAGTGAACACCGGGGAGCTGTTTTTT. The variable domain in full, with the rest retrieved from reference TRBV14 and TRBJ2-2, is EAGVTQFPSHSVIEKGQTVTLRCDPISGHDNLYWYRRVMGKEIKFLLHFVKESKQDESGMPNNRFLAERTGGTYSTLKVQPAELEDSGVYFCASSQDWSGVNTGELFFGEGSRLTVL.

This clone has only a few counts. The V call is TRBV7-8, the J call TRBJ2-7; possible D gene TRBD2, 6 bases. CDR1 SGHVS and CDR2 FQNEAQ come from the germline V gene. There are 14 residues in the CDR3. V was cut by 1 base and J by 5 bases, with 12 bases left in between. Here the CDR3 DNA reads TGTGCCAGCAGCTTAGTCCCTAGCGCGGACGAGCAGTACTTC. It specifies CASSLVPSADEQYF.

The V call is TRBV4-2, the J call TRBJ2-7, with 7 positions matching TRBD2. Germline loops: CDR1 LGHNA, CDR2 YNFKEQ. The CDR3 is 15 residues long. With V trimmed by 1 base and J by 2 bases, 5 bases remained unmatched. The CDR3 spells CASSQGTSVAYEQYF. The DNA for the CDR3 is TGTGCCAGCAGCCAAGGAACTAGCGTGGCCTACGAGCAGTACTTC.

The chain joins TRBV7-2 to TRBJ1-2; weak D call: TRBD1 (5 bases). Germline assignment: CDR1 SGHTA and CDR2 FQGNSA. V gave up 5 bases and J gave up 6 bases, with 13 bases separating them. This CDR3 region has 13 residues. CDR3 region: CASSQRGDDGYTF. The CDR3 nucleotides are TGTGCCAGCAGCCAGCGCGGGGACGATGGCTACACCTTC.

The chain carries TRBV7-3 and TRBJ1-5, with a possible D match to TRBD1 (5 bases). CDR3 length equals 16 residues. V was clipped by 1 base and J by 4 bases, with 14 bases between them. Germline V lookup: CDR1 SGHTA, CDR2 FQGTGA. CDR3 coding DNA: TGTGCCAGCAGCTTAATGGGGCAGATTTTAAATCAGCCCCAGCATTTT. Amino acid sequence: CASSLMGQILNQPQHF. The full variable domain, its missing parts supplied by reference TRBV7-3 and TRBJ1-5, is GAGVSQTPSNKVTEKGKYVELRCDPISGHTALYWYRQSLGQGPEFLIYFQGTGAADDSGLPNDRFFAVRPEGSVSTLKIQRTERGDSAVYLCASSLMGQILNQPQHFGDGTRLSIL.

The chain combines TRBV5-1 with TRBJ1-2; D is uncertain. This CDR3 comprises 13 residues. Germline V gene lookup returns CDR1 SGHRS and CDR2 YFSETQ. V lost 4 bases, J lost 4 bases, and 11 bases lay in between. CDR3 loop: CASSLDGSYGYTF. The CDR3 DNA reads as TGCGCCAGCAGCCTGGACGGGTCCTATGGCTACACCTTC.

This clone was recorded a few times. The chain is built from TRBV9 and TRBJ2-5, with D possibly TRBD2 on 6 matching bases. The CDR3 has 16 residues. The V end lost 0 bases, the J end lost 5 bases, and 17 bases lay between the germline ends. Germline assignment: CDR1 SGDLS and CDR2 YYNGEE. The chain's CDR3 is CASSVAAGKGPETQYF. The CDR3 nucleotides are TGTGCCAGCAGCGTAGCGGCGGGAAAGGGGCCGGAGACCCAGTACTTC. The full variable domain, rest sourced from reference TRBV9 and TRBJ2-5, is DSGVTQTPKHLITATGQRVTLRCSPRSGDLSVYWYQQSLDQGLQFLIQYYNGEERAKGNILERFSAQQFPDLHSELNLSSLELGDSALYFCASSVAAGKGPETQYFGPGTRLLVL.

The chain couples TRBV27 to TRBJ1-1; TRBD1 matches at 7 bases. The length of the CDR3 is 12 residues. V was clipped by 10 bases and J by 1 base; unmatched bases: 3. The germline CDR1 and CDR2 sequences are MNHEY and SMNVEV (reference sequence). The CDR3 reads CATRTGNTEAFF. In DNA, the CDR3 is TGTGCCACCCGGACAGGGAACACTGAAGCTTTCTTT.

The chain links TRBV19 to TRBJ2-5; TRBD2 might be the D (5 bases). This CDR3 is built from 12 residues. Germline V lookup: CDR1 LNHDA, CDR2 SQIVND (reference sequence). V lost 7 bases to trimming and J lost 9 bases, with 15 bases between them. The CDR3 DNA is TGTGCCAGTAATTACGGTGGGGAGCCCCAGTACTTC. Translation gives CASNYGGEPQYF.

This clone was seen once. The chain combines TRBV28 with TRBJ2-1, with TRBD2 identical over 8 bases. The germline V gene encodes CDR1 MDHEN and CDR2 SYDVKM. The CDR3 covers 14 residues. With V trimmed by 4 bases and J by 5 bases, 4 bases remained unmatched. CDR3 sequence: CASSSGGSHNEQFF. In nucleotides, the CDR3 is TGTGCCAGCAGTTCGGGAGGGTCCCACAATGAGCAGTTCTTC.

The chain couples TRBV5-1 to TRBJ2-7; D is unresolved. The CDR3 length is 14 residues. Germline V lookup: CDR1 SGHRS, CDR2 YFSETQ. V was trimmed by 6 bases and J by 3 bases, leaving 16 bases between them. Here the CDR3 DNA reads TGCGCCAGCACCTTCGCCCCAGGTTTCTACGAGCAGTACTTC. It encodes CASTFAPGFYEQYF.

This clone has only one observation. In DNA form, the CDR3 reads TGTGCCAGCTCCGGGTGGGGAGGGCCGAAAGATACGCAGTATTTT. Amino acid sequence: CASSGWGGPKDTQYF. The rearrangement uses TRBV6-5 and TRBJ2-3; 7 nucleotides align to TRBD2. Germline V gives CDR1 MNHEY, CDR2 SVGAGI. Trimming removed 8 bases from V and 5 bases from J; junction bases left unmatched: 13. The CDR3 is made up of 15 amino acids.

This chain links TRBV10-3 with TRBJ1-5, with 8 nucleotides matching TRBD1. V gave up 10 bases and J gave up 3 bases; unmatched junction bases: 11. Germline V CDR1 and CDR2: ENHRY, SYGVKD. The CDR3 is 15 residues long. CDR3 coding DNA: TGTGCCACCCAAAAAGGACAGGGAGTCAATCAGCCCCAGCATTTT. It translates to CATQKGQGVNQPQHF.

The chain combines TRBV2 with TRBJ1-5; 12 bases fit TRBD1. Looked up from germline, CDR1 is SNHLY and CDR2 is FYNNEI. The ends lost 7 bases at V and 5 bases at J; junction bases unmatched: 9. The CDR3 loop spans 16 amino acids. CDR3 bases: TGTGCCAGCACTCAGGACCGGGACAGGGGGCATCAGCCCCAGCATTTT. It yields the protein CASTQDRDRGHQPQHF.